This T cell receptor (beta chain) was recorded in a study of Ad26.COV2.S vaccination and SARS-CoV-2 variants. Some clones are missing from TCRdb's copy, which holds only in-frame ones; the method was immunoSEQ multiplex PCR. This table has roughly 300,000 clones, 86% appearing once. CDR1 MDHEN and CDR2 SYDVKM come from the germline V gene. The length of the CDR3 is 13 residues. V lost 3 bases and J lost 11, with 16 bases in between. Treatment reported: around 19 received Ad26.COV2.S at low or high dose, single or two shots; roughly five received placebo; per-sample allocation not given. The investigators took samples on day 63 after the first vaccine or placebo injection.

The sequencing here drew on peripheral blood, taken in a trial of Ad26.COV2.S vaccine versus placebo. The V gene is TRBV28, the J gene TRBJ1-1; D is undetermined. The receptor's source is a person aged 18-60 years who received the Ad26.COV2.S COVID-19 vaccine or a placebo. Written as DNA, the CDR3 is TGTGCCAGCAGTTTCCCCGGGTTTAGGTTTGCTTTCTTT. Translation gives CASSFPGFRFAFF.